This T cell receptor (beta chain) emerged from a study of T cell clonality in common variable immunodeficiency (dated by TCRdb to the mid-2010s). In its sample, this clone was seen many times. Its antigen target is currently unknown. Read coverage stops 3 residues before the CDR3 terminus; the germline J gene supplies the remainder. For sequencing, equivalent amounts of genomic DNA were input from CVID and control samples. For every sample, a 60 bp segment covering the rearranged TCRbeta CDR3 region was amplified and then sequenced. The immunoSEQ assay, a bias-corrected multiplex PCR combined with high-throughput sequencing, was used for TCRbeta amplification. The published analysis was carried out like this. Each unique nucleotide sequence was treated as a clone and annotated with V, D and J genes, copy number and frequency. Sequences were labeled productive if in frame, and non-productive if out of frame or containing stop codons. As previously described, Shannon's entropy was used to calculate clonality. The predicted amino acid sequences of productive clones were used to derive mean CDR3 Kyte-Doolittle hydropathy. Scaled V gene usage was hierarchically clustered using Manhattan distance and complete linkage with the R hclust function. Sharing of clones by CDR3 amino acid sequence was evaluated through resampling of 12 repertoires per group over 100 rounds. Repertoires were searched for fewer than 85 published EBV-specific and a few hundred published CMV-specific TCRbeta sequences. Two CVID samples yielding fewer than 10,000 sequences were excluded from analysis, leaving 42 CVID repertoires. TCRdb stores this immuneACCESS table with in-frame sequences only. Part of the clones is absent; in the studies checked, under half of the shortfall reflects unresolved V genes, and no reason is known for the rest. That table gives V, J and clone size, and the DNA gave D and trimming. The sample records about 35,000 clones, none occurring a single time. 9.5% of the sample is in the top ten clones.

Results and caveats for the whole study, not just this receptor: According to the authors, finding the cause of the higher clonality in CVID would require sequencing the repertoires of T cell subpopulations. TCRbeta clonality was higher in CVID subjects than in healthy controls (t-test p = 0.018), and the increase was most characteristic of about a third of subjects. Reportedly, TCRbeta sequences from CVID had fewer deletions and N-nucleotide insertions, and highly modified clones with 13 or more V deletions were absent from CVID. Despite equal DNA input, controls averaged approximately 84,000 unique sequences per sample versus around 30,000 in CVID samples. Correlations of repertoire features with clinical complications were constrained by heterogeneity among patients within the CVID cohort. Healthy controls shared more TCRbeta clones with each other than CVID subjects shared among themselves (p < 0.0001).

Counted from cysteine to phenylalanine, this CDR3 has 12 amino acids. Shown are 27 bases from within the CDR3, in frame from base 1. The germline V gene specifies SNHLY as CDR1 and FYNNEI as CDR2. Most of the CVID patients and most of the healthy controls were of Caucasian heritage. From each donor, roughly 5 to 9 ml of heparinized peripheral whole blood was collected. Genomic DNA from adults with common variable immune deficiency (CVID) and from healthy adult controls was used for sequencing of TCRbeta CDR3 repertoires. The control group comprised roughly 22 healthy adult volunteers, approximately twelve female and around ten male, aged about 23 to 75 years with a mean age of around 35. Diluted blood was density-centrifuged over Hypaque 1077 or Ficoll-Paque to isolate peripheral blood mononuclear cells. Unsorted mononuclear cells served as the source of genomic DNA, which was extracted either by Qiagen column purification or by a centrifugation-based method.

This receptor was taken from a person aged 18 to 75 in good health. The chain links TRBV2 with TRBJ1-4, with 7 bases matching TRBD1. Sample: peripheral blood mononuclear cells. CDR3 sequence: CASGAGGGQLFF. CDR3 bases read: TGTGCCAGCGGAGCAGGGGGAGGTCAA.